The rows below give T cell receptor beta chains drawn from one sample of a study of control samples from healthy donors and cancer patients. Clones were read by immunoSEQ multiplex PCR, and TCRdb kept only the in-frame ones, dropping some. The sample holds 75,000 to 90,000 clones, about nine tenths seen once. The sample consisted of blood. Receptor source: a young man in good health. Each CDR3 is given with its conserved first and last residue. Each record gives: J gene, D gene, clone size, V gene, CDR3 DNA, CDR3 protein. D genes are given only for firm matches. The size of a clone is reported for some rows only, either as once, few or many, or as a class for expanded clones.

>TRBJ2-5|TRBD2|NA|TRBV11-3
TGTGCCAGCAGCCCGACTAGCGGGGGGACCAATCTTCTTCAAGAGACCCAGTACTTC
CASSPTSGGTNLLQETQYF
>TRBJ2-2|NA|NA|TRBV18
TGTGCCAGCTCAGTCGCCCAGGGTCCCGCCGGGGAGCTGTTTTTT
CASSVAQGPAGELFF
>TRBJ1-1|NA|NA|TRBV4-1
TGCGCCAGCAGCCAAGATGGTAGGGGGACCAAGGCTTTCTTT
CASSQDGRGTKAFF
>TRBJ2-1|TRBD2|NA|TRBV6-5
TGTGCCAGCAGTTACGGGAGCGGGGGTCACAATGAGCAGTTCTTC
CASSYGSGGHNEQFF
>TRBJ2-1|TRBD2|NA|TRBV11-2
TGTGCCAGCAGCCCCGGGACTAGCGGGGGTAAAGACAATGAGCAGTTCTTC
CASSPGTSGGKDNEQFF
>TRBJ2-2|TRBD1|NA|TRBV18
TGTGCCAGCTCACCACCGAGCACAGGGGGCCACGGGGAGCTGTTTTTT
CASSPPSTGGHGELFF
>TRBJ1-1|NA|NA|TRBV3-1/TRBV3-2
TGTGCCAGCAGCCAAGTGGAAGGAGGAGTTGCTTTCTTT
CASSQVEGGVAFF
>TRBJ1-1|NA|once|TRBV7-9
TGTGCCAGCACCCCCCACCAGGGGAACACTGAAGCTTTCTTT
CASTPHQGNTEAFF
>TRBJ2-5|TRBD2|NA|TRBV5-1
TGCGCCAGCAGCTCCGGCTCGAGTAGCGGGGGGGAGACCCAGTACTTC
CASSSGSSSGGETQYF
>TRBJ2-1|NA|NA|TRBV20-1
TGCAGTGCTAGAGGGACCCGTGAGCAGTTCTTC
CSARGTREQFF
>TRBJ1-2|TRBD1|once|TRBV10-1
TGCGCCATCACTCTCAGGGGGAGGGAAGGCTACACCTTC
CAITLRGREGYTF
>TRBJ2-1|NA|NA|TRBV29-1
TGCAGCGTTGAAGATGTCAGGCAGGACTATGAGCAGTTCTTC
CSVEDVRQDYEQFF